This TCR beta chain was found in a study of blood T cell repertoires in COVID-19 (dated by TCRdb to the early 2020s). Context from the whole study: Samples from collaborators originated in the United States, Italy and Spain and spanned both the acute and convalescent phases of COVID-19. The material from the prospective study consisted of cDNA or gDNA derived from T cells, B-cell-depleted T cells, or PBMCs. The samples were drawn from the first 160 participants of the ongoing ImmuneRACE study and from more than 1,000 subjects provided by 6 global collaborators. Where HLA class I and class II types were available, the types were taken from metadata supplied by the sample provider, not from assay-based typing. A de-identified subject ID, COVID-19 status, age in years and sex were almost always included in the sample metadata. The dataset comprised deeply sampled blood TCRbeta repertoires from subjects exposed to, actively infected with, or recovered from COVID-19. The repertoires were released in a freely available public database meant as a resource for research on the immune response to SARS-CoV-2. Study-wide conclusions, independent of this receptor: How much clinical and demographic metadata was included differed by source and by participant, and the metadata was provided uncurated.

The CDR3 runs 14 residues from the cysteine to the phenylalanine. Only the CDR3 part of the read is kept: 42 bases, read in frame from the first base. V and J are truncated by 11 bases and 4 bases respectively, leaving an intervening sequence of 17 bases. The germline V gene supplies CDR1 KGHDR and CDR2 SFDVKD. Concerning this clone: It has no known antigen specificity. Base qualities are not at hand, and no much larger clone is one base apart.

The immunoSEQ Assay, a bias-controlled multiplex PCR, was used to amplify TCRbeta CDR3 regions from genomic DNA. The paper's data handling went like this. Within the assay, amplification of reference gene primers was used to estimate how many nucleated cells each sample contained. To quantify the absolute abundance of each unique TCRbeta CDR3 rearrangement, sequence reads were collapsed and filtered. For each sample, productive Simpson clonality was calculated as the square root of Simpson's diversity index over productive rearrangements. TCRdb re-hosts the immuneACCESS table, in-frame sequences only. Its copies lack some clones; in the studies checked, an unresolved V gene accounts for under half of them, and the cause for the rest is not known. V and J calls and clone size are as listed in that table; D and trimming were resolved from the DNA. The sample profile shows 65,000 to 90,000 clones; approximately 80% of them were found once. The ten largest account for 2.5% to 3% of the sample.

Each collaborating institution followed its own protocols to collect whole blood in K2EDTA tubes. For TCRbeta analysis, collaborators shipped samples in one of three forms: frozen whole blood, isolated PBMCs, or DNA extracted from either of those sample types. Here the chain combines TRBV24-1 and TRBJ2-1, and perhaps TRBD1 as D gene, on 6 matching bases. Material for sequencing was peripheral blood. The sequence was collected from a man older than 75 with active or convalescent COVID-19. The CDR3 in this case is CARLLTGLYNEQFF. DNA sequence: TGTGCCAGGCTTTTGACAGGTCTTTACAATGAGCAGTTCTTC.